The clone carrying this T cell receptor (beta chain) was counted a few times. These data come from a study of blood T cell repertoires in COVID-19. Study-wide background: PBMCs, B-cell-depleted T cells, or T cells were the source of the cDNA or gDNA that made up the material.

Assay used: immunoSEQ multiplex PCR; TCRdb lists only in-frame clones, some missing. The data show about 50,000 clones, around 88% seen once. Per germline, CDR1 KGHDR and CDR2 SFDVKD. J lost 5 bases, V lost 3 bases, and 8 bases had no gene match. This CDR3 is built from 16 residues. The chain couples TRBV24-1 to TRBJ2-2, with TRBD1 matching 7 bases. The TCR originated in a woman in her sixties with acute or convalescent COVID-19. The sequenced material came from peripheral blood. CDR3 DNA sequence: TGTGCCACCAGTGATGTTCGGACAGGTGGGACCGGGGAGCTGTTTTTT. Translation gives CATSDVRTGGTGELFF.